This T cell receptor beta chain appears in the sequencing data of a study of PD-L1 blockade in urothelial cancer. Time point: peripheral blood 6 weeks after treatment start. TCRdb's table, derived via immunoSEQ multiplex PCR, lists solely in-frame clones and lacks some. The sample includes around 110,000 clones, 75% to 90% of them seen just once. The CDR3 has 16 residues. Trimming pared 2 bases from V and 7 bases from J, leaving 21 bases between. Germline CDR1 and CDR2: MNHEY and SMNVEV (reference sequence). The chain combines TRBV27 with TRBJ2-7; a weak D match, TRBD2 (5 bases). Material: PBMCs, obtained around atezolizumab (anti-PD-L1) treatment. This TCR was sampled from a man aged 60 to 75 with urothelial cancer. The CDR3 spells CASSLGSSRSPREQYF. The CDR3 nucleotides read TGTGCCAGCAGTTTAGGGAGTAGCCGGTCGCCGAGGGAGCAGTACTTC.